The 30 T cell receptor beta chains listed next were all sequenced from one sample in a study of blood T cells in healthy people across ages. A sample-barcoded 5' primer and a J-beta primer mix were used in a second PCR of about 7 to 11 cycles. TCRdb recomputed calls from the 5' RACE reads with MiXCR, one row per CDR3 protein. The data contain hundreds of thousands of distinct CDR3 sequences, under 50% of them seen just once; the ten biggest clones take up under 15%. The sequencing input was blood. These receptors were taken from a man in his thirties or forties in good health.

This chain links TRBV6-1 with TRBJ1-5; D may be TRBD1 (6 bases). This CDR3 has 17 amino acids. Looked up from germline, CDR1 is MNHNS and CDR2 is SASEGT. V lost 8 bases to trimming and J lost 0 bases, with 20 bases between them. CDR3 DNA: TGTGCCAGCCGTAGGGACAACGCCGACTATAGCAATCAGCCCCAGCATTTT. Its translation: CASRRDNADYSNQPQHF.

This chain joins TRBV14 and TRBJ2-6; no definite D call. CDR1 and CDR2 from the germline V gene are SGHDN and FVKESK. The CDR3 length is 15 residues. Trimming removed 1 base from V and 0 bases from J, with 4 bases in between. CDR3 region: CASSQVYSGANVLTF. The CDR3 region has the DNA TGTGCCAGCAGCCAAGTCTACTCTGGGGCCAACGTCCTGACTTTC.

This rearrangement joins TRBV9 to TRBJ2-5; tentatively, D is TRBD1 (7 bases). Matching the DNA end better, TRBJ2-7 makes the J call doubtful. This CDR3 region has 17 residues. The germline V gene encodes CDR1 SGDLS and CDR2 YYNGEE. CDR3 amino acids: CASSVGIRRGETYEQYF. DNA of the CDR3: TGTGCCAGCAGCGTAGGCATCCGCAGGGGGGAAACCTACGAGCAGTACTTC.

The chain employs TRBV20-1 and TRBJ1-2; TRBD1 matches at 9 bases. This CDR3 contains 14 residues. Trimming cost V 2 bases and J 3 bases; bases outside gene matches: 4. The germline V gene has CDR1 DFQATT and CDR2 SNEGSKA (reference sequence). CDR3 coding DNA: TGCAGTGCTAGACTCGACAGGGGGTACTATGGCTACACCTTC. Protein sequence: CSARLDRGYYGYTF.

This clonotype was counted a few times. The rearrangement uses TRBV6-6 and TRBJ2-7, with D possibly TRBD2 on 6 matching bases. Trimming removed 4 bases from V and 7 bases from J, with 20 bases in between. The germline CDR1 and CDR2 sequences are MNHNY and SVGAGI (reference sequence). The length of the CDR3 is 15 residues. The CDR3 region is CASSSPSAFGNEQYF. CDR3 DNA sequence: TGTGCCAGCAGTTCCCCTAGCGCTTTCGGCAATGAGCAGTACTTC.

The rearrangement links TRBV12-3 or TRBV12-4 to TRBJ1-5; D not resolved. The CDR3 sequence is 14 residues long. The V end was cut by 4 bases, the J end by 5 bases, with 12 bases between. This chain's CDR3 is CASSSGPIYQPQHF. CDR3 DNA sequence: TGTGCCAGCAGTTCTGGGCCTATCTATCAGCCCCAGCATTTT.

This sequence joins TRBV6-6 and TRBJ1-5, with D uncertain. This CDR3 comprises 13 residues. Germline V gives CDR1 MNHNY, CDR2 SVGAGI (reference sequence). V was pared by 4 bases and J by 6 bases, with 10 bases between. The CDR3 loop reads CASSSQDGQPQHF. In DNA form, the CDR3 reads TGTGCCAGCAGTTCGCAGGACGGTCAGCCCCAGCATTTT.

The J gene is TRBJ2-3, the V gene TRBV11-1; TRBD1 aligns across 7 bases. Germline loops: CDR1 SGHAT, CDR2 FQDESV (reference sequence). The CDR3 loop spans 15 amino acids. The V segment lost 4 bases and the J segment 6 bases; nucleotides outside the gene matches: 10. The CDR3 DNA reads TGTGCCAGCAGCTCCATGAGGGGGCGGGCGGATACGCAGTATTTT. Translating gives CASSSMRGRADTQYF.

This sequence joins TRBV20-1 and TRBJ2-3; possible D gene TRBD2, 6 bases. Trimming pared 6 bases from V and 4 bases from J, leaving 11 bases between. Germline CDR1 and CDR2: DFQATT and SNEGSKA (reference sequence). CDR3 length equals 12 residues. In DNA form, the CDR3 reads TGCAGTGCCCCCTCTAGCGCAGATACGCAGTATTTT. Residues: CSAPSSADTQYF.

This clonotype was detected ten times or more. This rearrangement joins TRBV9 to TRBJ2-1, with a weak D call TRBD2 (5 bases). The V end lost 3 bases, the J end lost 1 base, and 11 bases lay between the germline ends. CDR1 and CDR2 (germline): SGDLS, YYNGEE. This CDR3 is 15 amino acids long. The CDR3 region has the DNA TGTGCCAGCAGCGAAGAACTAGGGTCCTACAATGAGCAGTTCTTC. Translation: CASSEELGSYNEQFF. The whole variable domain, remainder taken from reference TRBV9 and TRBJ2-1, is DSGVTQTPKHLITATGQRVTLRCSPRSGDLSVYWYQQSLDQGLQFLIQYYNGEERAKGNILERFSAQQFPDLHSELNLSSLELGDSALYFCASSEELGSYNEQFFGPGTRLTVL.

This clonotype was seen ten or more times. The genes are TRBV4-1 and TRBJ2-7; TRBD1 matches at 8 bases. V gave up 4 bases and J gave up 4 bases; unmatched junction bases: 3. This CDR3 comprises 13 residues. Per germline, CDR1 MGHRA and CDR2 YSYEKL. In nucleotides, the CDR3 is TGCGCCAGCAGCCGGGACAGGTTATACGAGCAGTACTTC. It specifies CASSRDRLYEQYF.

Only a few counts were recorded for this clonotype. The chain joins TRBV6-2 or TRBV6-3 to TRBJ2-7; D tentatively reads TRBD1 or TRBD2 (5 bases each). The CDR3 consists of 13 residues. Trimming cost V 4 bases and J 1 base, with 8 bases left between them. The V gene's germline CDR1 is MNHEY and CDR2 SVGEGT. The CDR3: CASSWGNSYEQYF. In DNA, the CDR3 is TGTGCCAGCAGTTGGGGGAATTCCTACGAGCAGTACTTC.

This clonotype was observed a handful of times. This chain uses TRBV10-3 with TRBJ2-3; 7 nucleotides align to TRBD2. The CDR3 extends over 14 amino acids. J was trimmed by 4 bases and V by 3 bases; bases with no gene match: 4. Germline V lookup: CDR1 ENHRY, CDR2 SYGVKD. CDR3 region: CAISDPRGSDTQYF. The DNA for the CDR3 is TGTGCCATCAGTGATCCGCGGGGGTCAGATACGCAGTATTTT.

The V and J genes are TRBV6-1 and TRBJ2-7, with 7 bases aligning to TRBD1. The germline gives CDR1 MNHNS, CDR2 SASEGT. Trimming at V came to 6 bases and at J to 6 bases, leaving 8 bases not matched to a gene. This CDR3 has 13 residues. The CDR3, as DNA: TGTGCCAGCAGCGACAGGGACAGAACCGAGCAGTACTTC. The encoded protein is CASSDRDRTEQYF.

Here the CDR3 DNA reads TGTGCCAGCAGCCCCACTAGCGGGGGACCCCGGGAGACCCAGTACTTC. Translating gives CASSPTSGGPRETQYF. V is TRBV11-2 and J is TRBJ2-5; 11 nucleotides match TRBD2. After removal of 5 bases from V and 5 bases from J, the junction contained 10 bases not matched to a gene. This CDR3 is 16 amino acids long. Germline-derived CDR1 and CDR2 are SGHAT and FQNNGV.

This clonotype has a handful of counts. For the CDR3, the DNA is TGTGCCAGCAGCTTCGGGGCAGCCCCTAGCACAGATACGCAGTATTTT. Protein product: CASSFGAAPSTDTQYF. This chain connects TRBV11-2 to TRBJ2-3; D is perhaps TRBD1 or TRBD2 (5 bases each). V dropped 3 bases and J dropped 0 bases, with 13 bases sitting between them. Germline loops: CDR1 SGHAT, CDR2 FQNNGV. This CDR3 contains 16 residues.

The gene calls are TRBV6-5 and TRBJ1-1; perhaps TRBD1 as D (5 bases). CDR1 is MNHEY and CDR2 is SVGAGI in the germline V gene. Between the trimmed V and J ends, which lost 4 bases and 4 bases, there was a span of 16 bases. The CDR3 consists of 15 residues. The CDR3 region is CASSSHGAPPTEAFF. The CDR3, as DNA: TGTGCCAGCAGTTCCCACGGGGCGCCACCCACTGAAGCTTTCTTT.

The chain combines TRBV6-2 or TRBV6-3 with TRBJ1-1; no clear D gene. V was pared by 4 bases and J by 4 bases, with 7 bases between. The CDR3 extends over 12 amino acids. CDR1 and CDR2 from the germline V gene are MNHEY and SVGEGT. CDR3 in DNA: TGTGCCAGCAGTTGCGTGGGCACTGAAGCTTTCTTT. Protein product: CASSCVGTEAFF.

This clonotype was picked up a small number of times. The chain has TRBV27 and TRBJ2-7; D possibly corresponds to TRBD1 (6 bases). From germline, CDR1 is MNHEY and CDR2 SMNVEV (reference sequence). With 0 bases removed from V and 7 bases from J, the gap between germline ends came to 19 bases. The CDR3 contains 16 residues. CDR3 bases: TGTGCCAGCAGTTTATCCGGGACACCAACACCTATAGAGCAGTACTTC. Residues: CASSLSGTPTPIEQYF.

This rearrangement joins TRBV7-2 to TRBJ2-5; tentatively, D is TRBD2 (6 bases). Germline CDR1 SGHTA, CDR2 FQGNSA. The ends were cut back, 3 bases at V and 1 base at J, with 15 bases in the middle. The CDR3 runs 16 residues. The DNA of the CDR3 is TGTGCCAGCAGCTTGGGTGGCCGGGACTTCCAAGAGACCCAGTACTTC. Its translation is CASSLGGRDFQETQYF.

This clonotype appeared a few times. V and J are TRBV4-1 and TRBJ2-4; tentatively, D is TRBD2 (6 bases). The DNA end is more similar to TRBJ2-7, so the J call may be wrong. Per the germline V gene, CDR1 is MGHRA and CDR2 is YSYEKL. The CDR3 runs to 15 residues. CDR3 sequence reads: CASSQVRGGSYEQYF. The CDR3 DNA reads TGCGCCAGCAGCCAAGTGCGTGGGGGGAGCTACGAGCAGTACTTC.

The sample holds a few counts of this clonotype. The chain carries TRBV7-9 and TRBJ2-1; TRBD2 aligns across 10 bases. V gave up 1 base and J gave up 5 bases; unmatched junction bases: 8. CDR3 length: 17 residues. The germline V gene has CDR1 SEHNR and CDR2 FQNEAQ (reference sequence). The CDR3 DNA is TGTGCCAGCAGCTTAGTCTTCGCACTAGCGGGAAACAATGAGCAGTTCTTC. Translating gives CASSLVFALAGNNEQFF.

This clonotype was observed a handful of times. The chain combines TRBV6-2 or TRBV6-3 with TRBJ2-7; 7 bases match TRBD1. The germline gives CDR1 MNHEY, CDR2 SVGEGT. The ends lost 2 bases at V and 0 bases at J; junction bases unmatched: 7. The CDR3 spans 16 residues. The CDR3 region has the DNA TGTGCCAGCAGTTACCGACCGGGACAGACCTCCTACGAGCAGTACTTC. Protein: CASSYRPGQTSYEQYF.

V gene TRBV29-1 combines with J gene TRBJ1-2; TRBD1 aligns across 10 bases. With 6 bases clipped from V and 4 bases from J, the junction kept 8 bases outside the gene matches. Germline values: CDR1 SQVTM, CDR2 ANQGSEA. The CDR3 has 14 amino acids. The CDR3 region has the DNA TGCAGCGTGGCCGCGACAGGGGGCGGCTATGGCTACACCTTC. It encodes CSVAATGGGYGYTF.

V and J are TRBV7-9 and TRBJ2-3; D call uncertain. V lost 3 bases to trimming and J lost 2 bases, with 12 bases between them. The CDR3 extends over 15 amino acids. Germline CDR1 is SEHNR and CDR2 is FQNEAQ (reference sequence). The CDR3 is CASSLASPTTDTQYF. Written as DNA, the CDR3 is TGTGCCAGCAGCTTGGCCAGTCCGACCACAGATACGCAGTATTTT.

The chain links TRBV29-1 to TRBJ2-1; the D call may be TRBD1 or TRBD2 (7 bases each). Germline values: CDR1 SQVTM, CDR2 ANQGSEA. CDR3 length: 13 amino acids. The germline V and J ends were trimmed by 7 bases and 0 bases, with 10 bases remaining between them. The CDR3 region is CSAGGASYNEQFF. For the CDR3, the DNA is TGCAGCGCAGGGGGGGCCTCCTACAATGAGCAGTTCTTC.

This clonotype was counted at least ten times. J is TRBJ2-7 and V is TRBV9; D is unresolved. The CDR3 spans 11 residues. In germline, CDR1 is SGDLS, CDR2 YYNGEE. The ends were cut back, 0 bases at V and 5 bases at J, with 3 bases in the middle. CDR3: CASSVGHEQYF. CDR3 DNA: TGTGCCAGCAGCGTAGGCCACGAGCAGTACTTC.

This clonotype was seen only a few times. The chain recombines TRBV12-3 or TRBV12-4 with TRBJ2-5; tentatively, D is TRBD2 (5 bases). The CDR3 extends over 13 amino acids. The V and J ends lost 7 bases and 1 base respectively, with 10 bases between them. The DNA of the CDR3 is TGTGCCAGCACCCTAGCAACCCAAGAGACCCAGTACTTC. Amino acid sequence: CASTLATQETQYF.

CDR3 loop: CASSEALRVSYNSPLHF. The CDR3, as DNA: TGTGCCAGCAGTGAAGCGCTGAGGGTATCCTATAATTCACCCCTCCACTTT. V is TRBV2 and J is TRBJ1-6; D is unclear. The CDR3 loop spans 17 amino acids. V shed 0 bases and J shed 1 base, with 10 bases lying between them. Germline V gene lookup returns CDR1 SNHLY and CDR2 FYNNEI.

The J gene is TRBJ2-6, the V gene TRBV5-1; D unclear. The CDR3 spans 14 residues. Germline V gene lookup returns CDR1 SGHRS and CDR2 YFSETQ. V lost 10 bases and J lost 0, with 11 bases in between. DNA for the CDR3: TGCGCCTGCCGACAAACCTCTGGGGCCAACGTCCTGACTTTC. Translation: CACRQTSGANVLTF.